These 27 T cell receptor beta chains originate from one sample sequenced in a study of blood T cell repertoires in COVID-19. Using immunoSEQ multiplex PCR, the repertoire was profiled, and TCRdb retains in-frame clones only, with some absent. The table has roughly 80,000 clones, roughly 90% seen once. Sequenced: peripheral blood. Source of these receptors: a man between 50 and 59 years old with COVID-19, enrolled during active disease.

V gene TRBV29-1 combines with J gene TRBJ2-4; TRBD2 might be the D (6 bases). Trimming removed 7 bases from V and 6 bases from J, with 10 bases in between. The CDR3 has 11 residues. Germline assignment: CDR1 SQVTM and CDR2 ANQGSEA. The CDR3 loop reads CSARRGNIQYF. DNA for the CDR3: TGCAGCGCCCGGCGGGGAAACATTCAGTACTTC.

The rearrangement links TRBV5-4 to TRBJ2-5, with TRBD2 matching over 12 bases. The CDR3 loop spans 16 amino acids. Per the germline V gene, CDR1 is SGHNT and CDR2 is YYREEE (reference sequence). Trimming took 2 bases from V and 5 from J; bases not matched to a gene: 7. CDR3 sequence: CASSFRLAGGGETQYF. CDR3 bases: TGTGCCAGCAGCTTCCGCCTAGCGGGAGGGGGCGAGACCCAGTACTTC.

The J gene is TRBJ2-2, the V gene TRBV3-1 (or the pseudogene TRBV3-2); D may be TRBD1 (5 bases). CDR3 size: 19 residues. V was clipped by 1 base and J by 3 bases, with 21 bases between them. Germline-derived CDR1 and CDR2 are LGHDT and YNNKEL (reference sequence). CDR3 DNA: TGTGCCAGCAGCCAAGTGATCCTAGGGGCCACCGGTTACACCGGGGAGCTGTTTTTT. It specifies CASSQVILGATGYTGELFF.

V gene TRBV19 combines with J gene TRBJ2-5; 9 bases line up with TRBD2. In germline, CDR1 is LNHDA, CDR2 SQIVND (reference sequence). J was trimmed by 10 bases and V by 4 bases; bases with no gene match: 13. The CDR3 is 15 amino acids. CDR3 DNA sequence: TGTGCCAGTAGTAGTTCCCTAGCGGGACCCCAGGACCAGTACTTC. Translated: CASSSSLAGPQDQYF.

This sequence joins TRBV5-1 and TRBJ1-1; 7 bases match TRBD1. Germline CDR1 is SGHRS and CDR2 is YFSETQ. The CDR3 consists of 15 residues. V was clipped by 5 bases and J by 1 base; unmatched bases: 8. DNA of the CDR3: TGCGCCAGCAGAAGGGAGACAGGGAGGAACACTGAAGCTTTCTTT. Its protein is CASRRETGRNTEAFF. Variable domain in full (rest from reference TRBV5-1 and TRBJ1-1): KAGVTQTPRYLIKTRGQQVTLSCSPISGHRSVSWYQQTPGQGLQFLFEYFSETQRNKGNFPGRFSGRQFSNSRSEMNVSTLELGDSALYLCASRRETGRNTEAFFGQGTRLTVV.

The chain has TRBV9 and TRBJ2-3; TRBD2 matches 8 bases. The V gene's germline CDR1 is SGDLS and CDR2 YYNGEE. The V and J ends lost 8 bases and 0 bases, in that order; junction bases with no gene match: 11. The CDR3 runs to 16 residues. CDR3: CASDRSGRASTDTQYF. CDR3 bases: TGTGCCAGTGACAGGAGCGGGAGAGCTAGCACAGATACGCAGTATTTT.

This clone was seen once. The chain carries TRBV10-3 and TRBJ2-1, with TRBD1 identical over 7 bases. The CDR3 runs to 16 residues. From germline, CDR1 is ENHRY and CDR2 SYGVKD. J gave up 5 bases and V 6 bases, and 13 bases lay outside the gene matches. The CDR3 sequence: CAISKTGPEVDNEQFF. CDR3 coding DNA: TGTGCCATCAGCAAGACAGGGCCCGAGGTGGACAATGAGCAGTTCTTC.

The chain couples TRBV18 to TRBJ2-1, with 8 positions matching TRBD1. Germline CDR1 KGHSH, CDR2 LQKENI. J lost 4 bases, V lost 0 bases, and 2 bases had no gene match. The CDR3 covers 15 residues. This chain's CDR3 is CASSPPTGDYNEQFF. The CDR3 nucleotides are TGTGCCAGCTCACCACCGACAGGGGATTACAATGAGCAGTTCTTC.

This clone was seen a single time. V and J are TRBV7-2 and TRBJ1-2; perhaps TRBD1 as D (6 bases). Germline V gene data show CDR1 as SGHTA and CDR2 as FQGNSA. The ends were cut back, 5 bases at V and 3 bases at J, with 16 bases in the middle. The CDR3 spans 15 residues. CDR3 in amino acids: CASSIYRVEDYGYTF. The DNA of the CDR3 is TGTGCCAGCAGCATCTACAGGGTGGAGGACTATGGCTACACCTTC.

This clone was observed a single time. The chain carries TRBV10-3 and TRBJ1-6; possibly TRBD1 for D (5 bases). Deletions cut 0 bases from V and 6 bases from J, with 9 bases between. The germline CDR1 and CDR2 sequences are ENHRY and SYGVKD. This CDR3 is 15 amino acids long. CDR3 sequence: CAISESGQGNSPLHF. The CDR3 DNA is TGTGCCATCAGTGAGTCGGGGCAGGGTAATTCACCCCTCCACTTT.

The chain carries TRBV27 and TRBJ2-5, with a possible D match to TRBD1 (8 bases). From germline, CDR1 is MNHEY and CDR2 SMNVEV (reference sequence). V was cut by 4 bases and J by 4 bases, with 16 bases left in between. This CDR3 contains 15 residues. The CDR3 here is CASSSADREGETQYF. The CDR3 bases are TGTGCCAGCAGTTCTGCGGACAGGGAGGGAGAGACCCAGTACTTC.

This rearrangement joins TRBV1 to TRBJ2-7; no check of the table's D call, TRBD2, against the DNA was made. TRBV1 is tagged as a pseudogene. CDR3 size: 17 residues. The CDR3 coding sequence is TGCACCAGCAGCCAAGAAGCGTCTACCTTGCCTTCCTACGAGCAGTACGTC. This gives the protein CTSSQEASTLPSYEQYV.

The chain employs TRBV5-5 and TRBJ2-2; D is uncertain. Germline values: CDR1 SGHKS, CDR2 YYEKEE (reference sequence). This CDR3 contains 13 residues. V was trimmed by 2 bases and J by 5 bases, leaving 7 bases between them. CDR3 protein: CASSFDWTGELFF. For the CDR3, the DNA is TGTGCCAGCAGCTTTGACTGGACCGGGGAGCTGTTTTTT.

V and J are TRBV19 and TRBJ1-2; no clear D. CDR1 and CDR2 (germline): LNHDA, SQIVND (reference sequence). V lost 6 bases and J 4 bases, leaving 18 bases between the germline ends. This CDR3 has 15 amino acids. The CDR3 DNA sequence: TGTGCCAGTAGGCGCACACGGGAGGAGGGCTATGGCTACACCTTC. Translating it yields CASRRTREEGYGYTF.

V is TRBV5-1 and J is TRBJ1-1; D possibly corresponds to TRBD1 (5 bases). The germline gives CDR1 SGHRS, CDR2 YFSETQ. This CDR3 has 15 residues. V lost 4 bases, J lost 4 bases, and 17 bases lay in between. The CDR3 protein is CASSVTGRGSTEAFF. The CDR3 coding sequence is TGCGCCAGCAGCGTAACGGGACGGGGGAGCACTGAAGCTTTCTTT.

The rearrangement joins TRBV7-2 to TRBJ2-4, with 7 bases fitting TRBD1. From germline, CDR1 is SGHTA and CDR2 FQGNSA. V trimming: 3 bases; J trimming: 8 bases; junction bases outside the gene matches: 10. The CDR3 totals 15 residues. The CDR3 is CASSLATGEWDIQYF. Here the CDR3 DNA reads TGTGCCAGCAGCTTGGCCACAGGGGAGTGGGACATTCAGTACTTC. The variable domain in full, completed from reference TRBV7-2 and TRBJ2-4, reads GAGVSQSPSNKVTEKGKDVELRCDPISGHTALYWYRQSLGQGLEFLIYFQGNSAPDKSGLPSDRFSAERTGGSVSTLTIQRTQQEDSAVYLCASSLATGEWDIQYFGAGTRLSVL.

This clone was counted once. The chain couples TRBV7-2 to TRBJ1-5; 7 bases agree with TRBD1. There are 14 residues in the CDR3. J lost 5 bases, V lost 5 bases, and 6 bases had no gene match. Per the germline V gene, CDR1 is SGHTA and CDR2 is FQGNSA. CDR3 sequence reads: CASSNDRDYQPQHF. Written as DNA, the CDR3 is TGTGCCAGCAGCAACGACAGGGATTATCAGCCCCAGCATTTT.

The table lists this clone with a count of one. J is TRBJ1-5 and V is TRBV7-9; 8 bases agree with TRBD1. The CDR3 spans 12 residues. Looked up from germline, CDR1 is SEHNR and CDR2 is FQNEAQ (reference sequence). V lost 5 bases to trimming and J lost 11 bases; unmatched junction nucleotides: 5. CDR3 protein: CASSQGAQAQHF. The CDR3 nucleotides are TGTGCCAGCAGCCAGGGGGCCCAGGCCCAGCATTTT.

The rearrangement uses TRBV6-6 and TRBJ1-5; D possibly corresponds to TRBD1 (6 bases). The CDR3 sequence is 15 residues long. V was trimmed by 6 bases and J by 1 base, leaving 13 bases between them. CDR1 MNHNY and CDR2 SVGAGI come from the germline V gene (reference sequence). CDR3 protein: CASSSGVGSNQPQHF. The DNA of the CDR3 is TGTGCCAGCAGCTCAGGGGTTGGGAGCAATCAGCCCCAGCATTTT.

The table lists this clone with a count of one. This rearrangement joins TRBV13 to TRBJ2-3, with TRBD2 identical over 11 bases. The V gene's germline CDR1 is PRHDT and CDR2 FYEKMQ (reference sequence). CDR3 length: 18 amino acids. V dropped 7 bases and J dropped 0; count of bases not matched to a gene: 12. The CDR3 protein is CASTTSTSGATSTDTQYF. The DNA of the CDR3 is TGTGCCAGCACCACCTCGACTAGCGGGGCCACTAGCACAGATACGCAGTATTTT.

The chain links TRBV7-9 to TRBJ2-5; D unresolved. V was trimmed by 1 base and J by 4 bases, leaving 13 bases between them. The CDR3 runs to 15 residues. The germline V gene has CDR1 SEHNR and CDR2 FQNEAQ (reference sequence). The CDR3 loop is CASSLVKAWRETQYF. The CDR3 coding sequence is TGTGCCAGCAGCTTAGTAAAAGCGTGGAGAGAGACCCAGTACTTC.

This CDR3 is CASSYPGQNTEAFF. The CDR3, as DNA: TGTGCCAGCAGCTACCCGGGACAGAACACTGAAGCTTTCTTT. The gene calls are TRBV6-5 and TRBJ1-1; D may be TRBD1 (6 bases). This CDR3 has 14 amino acids. Germline CDR1 and CDR2: MNHEY and SVGAGI. V lost 6 bases and J lost 1, with 12 bases in between.

The V and J genes are TRBV6-5 and TRBJ1-1, with TRBD1 matching 12 bases. Germline-derived CDR1 and CDR2 are MNHEY and SVGAGI. V shed 6 bases and J 5 bases; nucleotides not matched to a gene: 4. This CDR3 spans 14 amino acids. CDR3 DNA: TGTGCCAGCAGAGAGGGACAGGGGGCGACTGAAGCTTTCTTT. Its protein is CASREGQGATEAFF.

The chain links TRBV10-3 to TRBJ2-3; no clear D gene. CDR1 is ENHRY, CDR2 SYGVKD, per germline. V was pared by 11 bases and J by 0 bases, with 9 bases between. The CDR3 consists of 12 residues. Here the CDR3 reads CAAAASTDTQYF. The CDR3 DNA reads TGTGCCGCCGCGGCTAGCACAGATACGCAGTATTTT.

The chain couples TRBV5-1 to TRBJ1-4; no reliable D call. The germline V gene encodes CDR1 SGHRS and CDR2 YFSETQ. Trimming cost V 4 bases and J 0 bases, with 7 bases left between them. This CDR3 is built from 14 residues. CDR3 region: CASSPTATNEKLFF. In DNA, the CDR3 is TGCGCCAGCAGCCCGACTGCAACTAATGAAAAACTGTTTTTT.

V and J are TRBV5-1 and TRBJ2-2; weak D call: TRBD2 (6 bases). With 0 bases removed from V and 5 bases from J, the gap between germline ends came to 8 bases. Germline-derived CDR1 and CDR2 are SGHRS and YFSETQ. CDR3 length equals 14 residues. CDR3 sequence reads: CASSLDGGTGELFF. CDR3 sequence (DNA): TGCGCCAGCAGCTTGGATGGGGGGACCGGGGAGCTGTTTTTT. Using reference TRBV5-1 and TRBJ2-2 for the parts outside the CDR3, the full variable domain is KAGVTQTPRYLIKTRGQQVTLSCSPISGHRSVSWYQQTPGQGLQFLFEYFSETQRNKGNFPGRFSGRQFSNSRSEMNVSTLELGDSALYLCASSLDGGTGELFFGEGSRLTVL.

The rearrangement joins TRBV5-8 to TRBJ1-1; unclear D gene. Germline V gene lookup returns CDR1 SGHTS and CDR2 YDEGEE. The CDR3 has 13 residues. Trimming pared 0 bases from V and 2 bases from J, leaving 5 bases between. The CDR3 sequence is CASSLVRNTEAFF. In DNA form, the CDR3 reads TGTGCCAGCAGCTTGGTGCGCAACACTGAAGCTTTCTTT.